This T cell receptor beta chain was found in a study of OX40 agonist ivuxolimab in advanced cancers. Anyone with autoimmune disease history or systemic immunosuppression was excluded. The CDR3 extends over 13 amino acids. Germline assignment: CDR1 SGHRS and CDR2 YFSETQ. V lost 4 bases to trimming and J lost 4 bases, with 11 bases between them. The method was immunoSEQ multiplex PCR; TCRdb's version includes in-frame clones alone and lacks a portion of them. The table includes 65,000 to 90,000 clones, 85% detected once. The rearrangement joins TRBV5-1 to TRBJ1-2; D is uncertain. This TCR was sampled from an adult with an advanced solid tumor such as melanoma, head and neck, liver or kidney cancer. The material sequenced was CD4+ or CD8+ T cells sorted from blood, taken in a trial of the OX40 agonist ivuxolimab. For the CDR3, the DNA is TGCGCCAGCAGCACCAGGAGTTCCTATGGCTACACCTTC. Translation: CASSTRSSYGYTF. Based on the CDR3 plus reference TRBV5-1 and TRBJ1-2, the full variable domain is KAGVTQTPRYLIKTRGQQVTLSCSPISGHRSVSWYQQTPGQGLQFLFEYFSETQRNKGNFPGRFSGRQFSNSRSEMNVSTLELGDSALYLCASSTRSSYGYTFGSGTRLTVV.